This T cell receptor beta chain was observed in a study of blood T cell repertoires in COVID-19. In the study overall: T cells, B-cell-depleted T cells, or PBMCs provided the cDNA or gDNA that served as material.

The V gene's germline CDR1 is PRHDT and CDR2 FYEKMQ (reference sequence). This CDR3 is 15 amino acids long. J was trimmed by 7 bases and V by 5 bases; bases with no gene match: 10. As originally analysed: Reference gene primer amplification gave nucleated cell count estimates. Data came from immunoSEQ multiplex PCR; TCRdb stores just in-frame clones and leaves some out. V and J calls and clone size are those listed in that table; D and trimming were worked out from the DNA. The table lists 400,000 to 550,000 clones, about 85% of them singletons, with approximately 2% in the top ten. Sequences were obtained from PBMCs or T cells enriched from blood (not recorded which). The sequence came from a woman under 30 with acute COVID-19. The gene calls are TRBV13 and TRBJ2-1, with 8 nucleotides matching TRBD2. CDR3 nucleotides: TGTGCCAGCAGCCACCCCTCGGGGGGGGCTAATGAGCAGTTCTTC. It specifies CASSHPSGGANEQFF.